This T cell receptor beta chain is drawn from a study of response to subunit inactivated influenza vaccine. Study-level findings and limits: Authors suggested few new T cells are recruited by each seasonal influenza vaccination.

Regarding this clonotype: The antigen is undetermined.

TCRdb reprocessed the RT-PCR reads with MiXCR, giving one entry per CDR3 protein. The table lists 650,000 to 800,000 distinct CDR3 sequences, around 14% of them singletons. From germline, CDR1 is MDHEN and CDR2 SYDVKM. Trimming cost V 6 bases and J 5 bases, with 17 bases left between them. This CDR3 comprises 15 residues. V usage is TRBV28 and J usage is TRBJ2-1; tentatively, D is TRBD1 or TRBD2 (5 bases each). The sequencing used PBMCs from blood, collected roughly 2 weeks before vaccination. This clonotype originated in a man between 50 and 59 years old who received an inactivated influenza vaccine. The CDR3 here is CASSPMGRAHNEQFF. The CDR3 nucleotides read TGTGCCAGCAGCCCGATGGGGCGGGCGCACAATGAGCAGTTCTTC. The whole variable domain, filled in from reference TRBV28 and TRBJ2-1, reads DVKVTQSSRYLVKRTGEKVFLECVQDMDHENMFWYRQDPGLGLRLIYFSYDVKMKEKGDIPEGYSVSREKKERFSLILESASTNQTSMYLCASSPMGRAHNEQFFGPGTRLTVL.